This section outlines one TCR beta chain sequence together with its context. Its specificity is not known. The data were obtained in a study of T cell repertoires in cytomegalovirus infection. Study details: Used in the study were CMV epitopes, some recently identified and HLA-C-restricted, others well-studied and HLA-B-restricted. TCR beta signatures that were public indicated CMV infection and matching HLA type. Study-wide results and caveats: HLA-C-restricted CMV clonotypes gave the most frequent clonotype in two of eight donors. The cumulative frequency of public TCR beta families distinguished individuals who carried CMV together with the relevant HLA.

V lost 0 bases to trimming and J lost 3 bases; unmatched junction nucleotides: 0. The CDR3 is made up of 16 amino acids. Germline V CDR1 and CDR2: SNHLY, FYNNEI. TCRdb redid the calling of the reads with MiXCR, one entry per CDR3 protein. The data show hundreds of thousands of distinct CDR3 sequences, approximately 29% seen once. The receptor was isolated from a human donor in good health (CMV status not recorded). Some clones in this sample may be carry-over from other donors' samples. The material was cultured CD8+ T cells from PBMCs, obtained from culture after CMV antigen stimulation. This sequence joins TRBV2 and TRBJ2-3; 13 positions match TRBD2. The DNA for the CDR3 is TGTGCCAGCAGTGAAGCGGGACTAGCGGGGACAGATACGCAGTATTTT. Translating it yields CASSEAGLAGTDTQYF.